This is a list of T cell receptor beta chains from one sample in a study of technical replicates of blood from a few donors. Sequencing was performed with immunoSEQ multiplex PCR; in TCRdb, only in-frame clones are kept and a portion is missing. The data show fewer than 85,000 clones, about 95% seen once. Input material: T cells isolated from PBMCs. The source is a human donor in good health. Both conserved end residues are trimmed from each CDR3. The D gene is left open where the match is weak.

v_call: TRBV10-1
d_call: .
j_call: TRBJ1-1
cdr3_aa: ASSEFSVTEAF

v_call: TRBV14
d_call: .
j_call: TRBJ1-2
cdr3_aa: ASSQGVNYGYT

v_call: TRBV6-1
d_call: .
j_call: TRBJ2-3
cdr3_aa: ASSAYLFYRPNTDTQY

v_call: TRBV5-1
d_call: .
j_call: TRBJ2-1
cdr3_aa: ASSPGYEQF

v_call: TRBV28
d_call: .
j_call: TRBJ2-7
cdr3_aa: ASRAVSGLNYEQY

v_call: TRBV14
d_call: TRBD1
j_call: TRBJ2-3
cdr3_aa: ASSPELTGKFTDTQY

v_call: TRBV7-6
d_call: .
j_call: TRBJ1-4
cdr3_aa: ASSTREANEKLF

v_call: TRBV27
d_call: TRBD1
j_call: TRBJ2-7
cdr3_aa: ASSYPGQGAGEQY

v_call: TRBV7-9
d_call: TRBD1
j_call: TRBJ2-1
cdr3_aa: ASTTQGQYNEQF

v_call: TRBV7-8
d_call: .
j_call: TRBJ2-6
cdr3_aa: ASSPVAGELPGANVLT

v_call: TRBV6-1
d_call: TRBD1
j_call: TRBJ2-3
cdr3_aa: AGSKRQGGTDTQY

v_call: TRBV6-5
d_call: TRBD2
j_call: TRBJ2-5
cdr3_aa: ASSHGTSKGTQY

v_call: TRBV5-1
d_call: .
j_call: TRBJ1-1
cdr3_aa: ASSLTEIMNTEAF

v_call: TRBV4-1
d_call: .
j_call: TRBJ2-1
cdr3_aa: ASSHQTGNEQF

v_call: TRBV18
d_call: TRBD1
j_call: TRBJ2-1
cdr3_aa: ASSRQGTRSNEQF

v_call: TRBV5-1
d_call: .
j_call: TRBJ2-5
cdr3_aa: ASSLGIQETQY

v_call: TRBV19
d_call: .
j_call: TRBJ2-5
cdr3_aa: ASSIGQRVQETQY

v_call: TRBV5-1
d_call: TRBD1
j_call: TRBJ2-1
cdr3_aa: ASSSTGGSVDEQF

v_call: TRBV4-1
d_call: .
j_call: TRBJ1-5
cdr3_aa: ASSQGSPNQPQH

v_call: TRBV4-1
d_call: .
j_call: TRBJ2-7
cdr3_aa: ASSGDSSYEQY

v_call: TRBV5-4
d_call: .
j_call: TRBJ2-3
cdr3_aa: ASSFMSADTQY

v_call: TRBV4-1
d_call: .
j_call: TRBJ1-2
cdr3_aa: ASRPTDANYGYT

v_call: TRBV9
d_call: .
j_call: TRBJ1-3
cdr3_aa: ASSVGAGETGNTIY

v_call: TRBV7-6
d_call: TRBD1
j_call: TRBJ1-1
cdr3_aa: ASSRGQGASEAF

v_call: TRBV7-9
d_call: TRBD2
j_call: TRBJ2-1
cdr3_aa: ASSWTREGYNEQF

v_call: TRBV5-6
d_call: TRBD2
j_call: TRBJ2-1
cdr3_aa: ASSLETSVMFSVHEQF

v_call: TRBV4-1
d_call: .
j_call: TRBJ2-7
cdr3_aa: ASSFRGGASEQY

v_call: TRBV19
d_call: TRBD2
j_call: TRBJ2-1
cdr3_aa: ASSSRLAGGHRNEQF

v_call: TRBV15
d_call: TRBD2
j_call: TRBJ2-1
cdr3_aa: ATSRDMGWGTSGRWRF

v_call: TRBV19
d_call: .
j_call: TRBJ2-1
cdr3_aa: ASTDQGVGVYEQF

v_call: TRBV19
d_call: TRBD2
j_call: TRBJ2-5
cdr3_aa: ASSMGTSEDQETQY